The source of this T cell receptor beta chain is a study of read filtering for tumor transcriptome and immune sequencing. The study's findings and limits: IR-seq captured clonotypes deeper and more reliably than RNA-seq. Single-read clonotypes: 80% to 90% of IR-seq clonotypes (roughly 4% of reads), 74.6% of RNA-seq clonotypes (around 45% of reads).

V lost 6 bases and J lost 5; bases outside the gene matches: 7. The CDR3 runs to 14 residues. Germline CDR1 MNHEY, CDR2 SVGAGI. This clonotype was recorded many times. Its antigen remains unidentified. Molecular barcoded adaptors covering alpha/delta and beta/gamma chains were used on roughly 400 ng RNA. TCRdb redid the calling of the reads with MiXCR, one entry per CDR3 protein. The sample has about 47,000 distinct CDR3 sequences, approximately 12% seen once. Sequenced sample: a population of CD138-negative cells sorted from bone marrow. The TCR was taken from a donor aged 40 or over with multiple myeloma. The chain combines TRBV6-5 with TRBJ2-1, with TRBD2 matching over 7 bases. The CDR3, as DNA: TGTGCCAGCAGCGACCGGGACTACCACAATGAGCAGTTCTTC. It is translated as CASSDRDYHNEQFF.